These 15 T cell receptor beta chains share one sample of origin, sequenced in a study of T-cell reconstitution after alpha-beta-depleted transplantation in children. The TCRbeta library incorporated unique molecular identifiers. Using its own MiXCR run on the PCR reads, TCRdb lists one record per CDR3 protein. The sample consists of under 400,000 distinct CDR3 sequences, around 20% of them appearing once. Source: PBMCs, mostly from graft donor cells, taken 180 days after TCRalphabeta/CD19-depleted stem cell transplant. The receptors stem from a male patient aged 10-17 years who had a stem cell transplant for acute lymphoblastic leukemia, so the T cells may come from the graft donor.

The chain recombines TRBV7-9 with TRBJ1-2; the match to TRBD1 covers 7 bases. CDR3 length equals 16 residues. Germline V gene lookup returns CDR1 SEHNR and CDR2 FQNEAQ (reference sequence). J gave up 6 bases and V 5 bases, and 15 bases lay outside the gene matches. CDR3 amino acids: CASSIGTAQPIHGYTF. The CDR3 DNA reads as TGTGCCAGCAGCATCGGGACAGCTCAGCCCATACATGGCTACACCTTC. Using reference TRBV7-9 and TRBJ1-2 for the parts outside the CDR3, the full variable domain is DTGVSQNPRHKITKRGQNVTFRCDPISEHNRLYWYRQTLGQGPEFLTYFQNEAQLEKSRLLSDRFSAERPKGSFSTLEIQRTEQGDSAMYLCASSIGTAQPIHGYTFGSGTRLTVV.

The gene calls are TRBV15 and TRBJ1-5; 8 positions agree with TRBD1. Germline CDR1 is LNHNV and CDR2 is YYDKDF (reference sequence). This CDR3 contains 13 residues. The trim removed 9 bases at V and 4 bases at J, leaving 5 bases unmatched. CDR3 sequence (DNA): TGTGCCACTAGGGACAGGTTAAATCAGCCCCAGCATTTT. It yields the protein CATRDRLNQPQHF.

The sample holds a few counts of this clonotype. The chain employs TRBV10-3 and TRBJ2-7; TRBD1 aligns across 7 bases. The CDR3 is 14 amino acids. Germline loops: CDR1 ENHRY, CDR2 SYGVKD. V lost 5 bases to trimming and J lost 1 base; unmatched junction nucleotides: 5. The CDR3 bases are TGTGCCATCAGTTTCCGGGACAGTTCCTACGAGCAGTACTTC. Encoded protein: CAISFRDSSYEQYF.

This clonotype showed up just a few times. The V call is TRBV5-1, the J call TRBJ2-7; D gene unclear. The CDR3 extends over 15 amino acids. Germline CDR1 is SGHRS and CDR2 is YFSETQ. V lost 4 bases, J lost 3 bases, and 17 bases lay in between. The CDR3 region is CASSAGLNHYYEQYF. The DNA for the CDR3 is TGCGCCAGCAGCGCCGGGCTGAACCACTACTACGAGCAGTACTTC. Drawing the rest from reference TRBV5-1 and TRBJ2-7, the complete variable domain is KAGVTQTPRYLIKTRGQQVTLSCSPISGHRSVSWYQQTPGQGLQFLFEYFSETQRNKGNFPGRFSGRQFSNSRSEMNVSTLELGDSALYLCASSAGLNHYYEQYFGPGTRLTVT.

This clonotype was seen a few times. The J gene is TRBJ2-3, the V gene TRBV7-9, with 8 bases lining up with TRBD2. This CDR3 is 17 amino acids long. From germline, CDR1 is SEHNR and CDR2 FQNEAQ (reference sequence). The J segment lost 1 base and the V segment lost 0 bases, leaving 6 bases of the junction unmatched. The CDR3 reads CASSLALGGVGTDTQYF. The CDR3 coding sequence is TGTGCCAGCAGCTTAGCCCTCGGGGGGGTAGGCACAGATACGCAGTATTTT. The full variable domain, its missing parts supplied by reference TRBV7-9 and TRBJ2-3, is DTGVSQNPRHKITKRGQNVTFRCDPISEHNRLYWYRQTLGQGPEFLTYFQNEAQLEKSRLLSDRFSAERPKGSFSTLEIQRTEQGDSAMYLCASSLALGGVGTDTQYFGPGTRLTVL.

This clonotype was seen a few times. The rearrangement joins TRBV20-1 to TRBJ2-6; TRBD1 matches at 7 bases. The CDR3 consists of 15 residues. Per germline, CDR1 DFQATT and CDR2 SNEGSKA (reference sequence). V lost 3 bases, J lost 4 bases, and 6 bases stayed unmatched. CDR3 residues: CSARLTGSGANVLTF. Here the CDR3 DNA reads TGCAGTGCTAGGCTGACAGGGTCGGGGGCCAACGTCCTGACTTTC.

This clonotype was seen only a few times. CDR3 in amino acids: CASSFGHHTDTQYF. CDR3 coding DNA: TGTGCCAGCAGCTTTGGACACCACACAGATACGCAGTATTTT. The chain uses TRBV7-6 and TRBJ2-3; D possibly corresponds to TRBD1 (5 bases). There are 14 residues in the CDR3. Germline assignment: CDR1 SGHVS and CDR2 FNYEAQ. V gave up 3 bases and J gave up 2 bases, with 9 bases separating them.

The chain uses TRBV24-1 and TRBJ1-3, with D uncertain. V was shortened by 5 bases and J by 1 base, with 2 bases between the two germline ends. Germline-derived CDR1 and CDR2 are KGHDR and SFDVKD. This CDR3 contains 12 residues. CDR3 in amino acids: CATSGSGNTIYF. Here the CDR3 DNA reads TGTGCCACCAGTGGGTCTGGAAACACCATATATTTT.

This clonotype appeared a few times. The chain employs TRBV5-1 and TRBJ2-5, with D possibly being TRBD1 (6 bases). The V and J ends lost 2 bases and 2 bases respectively, with 10 bases between them. This CDR3 region has 14 residues. Germline CDR1 reads SGHRS; CDR2 reads YFSETQ. Written as DNA, the CDR3 is TGCGCCAGCAGCTTCACAGGGTTTCAAGAGACCCAGTACTTC. This codes for CASSFTGFQETQYF. Full variable domain (rest looked up from reference TRBV5-1 and TRBJ2-5): KAGVTQTPRYLIKTRGQQVTLSCSPISGHRSVSWYQQTPGQGLQFLFEYFSETQRNKGNFPGRFSGRQFSNSRSEMNVSTLELGDSALYLCASSFTGFQETQYFGPGTRLLVL.

The table lists this clonotype with a few counts. The J gene is TRBJ2-7, the V gene TRBV5-1; a weak D match, TRBD2 (5 bases). CDR1 is SGHRS, CDR2 YFSETQ, per germline. CDR3 length: 16 amino acids. V lost 1 base to trimming and J lost 0 bases, with 14 bases between them. The CDR3 sequence: CASSLLIGGGSYEQYF. CDR3 coding DNA: TGCGCCAGCAGCTTGTTAATCGGAGGAGGCTCCTACGAGCAGTACTTC.

The chain is built from TRBV4-1 and TRBJ2-7, with D unresolved. With 1 base removed from V and 3 bases from J, the gap between germline ends came to 4 bases. The length of the CDR3 is 12 residues. Looked up from germline, CDR1 is MGHRA and CDR2 is YSYEKL. CDR3 DNA sequence: TGCGCCAGCAGCCAAGGGTTCTACGAGCAGTACTTC. It encodes CASSQGFYEQYF.

This clonotype came up many times. The chain links TRBV29-1 to TRBJ1-1, with 7 bases fitting TRBD1. The CDR3 covers 13 residues. The germline gives CDR1 SQVTM, CDR2 ANQGSEA. The trim removed 6 bases at V and 1 base at J, leaving 5 bases unmatched. The CDR3 sequence: CSVETGTNTEAFF. CDR3 DNA sequence: TGCAGCGTGGAGACAGGGACGAACACTGAAGCTTTCTTT.

The genes are TRBV28 and TRBJ2-2; D is perhaps TRBD1 or TRBD2 (5 bases each). Germline CDR1 is MDHEN and CDR2 is SYDVKM. This CDR3 comprises 14 residues. The V gene lost 1 base and the J gene lost 6 bases, with 9 bases spanning the gap. CDR3 residues: CASSLLGVPGELFF. CDR3 nucleotide sequence: TGTGCCAGCAGTTTATTGGGGGTCCCCGGGGAGCTGTTTTTT. The variable domain in full, with the rest retrieved from reference TRBV28 and TRBJ2-2, is DVKVTQSSRYLVKRTGEKVFLECVQDMDHENMFWYRQDPGLGLRLIYFSYDVKMKEKGDIPEGYSVSREKKERFSLILESASTNQTSMYLCASSLLGVPGELFFGEGSRLTVL.

This chain's CDR3 is CASSLVGGTSGPQFF. The CDR3 DNA follows: TGCGCCAGCAGCTTGGTGGGAGGGACTAGCGGACCGCAGTTCTTC. V and J are TRBV5-1 and TRBJ2-1, with 11 bases fitting TRBD2. The CDR3 consists of 15 residues. Germline CDR1 SGHRS, CDR2 YFSETQ. The V gene end was trimmed by 0 bases and the J gene end by 12 bases; junction bases not matched to a gene: 8.

Only one count was recorded for this clonotype. The chain's CDR3 is CASKNGLADYNEQFF. CDR3 bases: TGTGCCAGCAAAAACGGACTAGCGGATTACAATGAGCAGTTCTTC. This rearrangement joins TRBV27 to TRBJ2-1; 10 bases match TRBD2. J was trimmed by 4 bases and V by 7 bases; bases with no gene match: 7. The CDR3 consists of 15 residues. CDR1 MNHEY and CDR2 SMNVEV come from the germline V gene (reference sequence).